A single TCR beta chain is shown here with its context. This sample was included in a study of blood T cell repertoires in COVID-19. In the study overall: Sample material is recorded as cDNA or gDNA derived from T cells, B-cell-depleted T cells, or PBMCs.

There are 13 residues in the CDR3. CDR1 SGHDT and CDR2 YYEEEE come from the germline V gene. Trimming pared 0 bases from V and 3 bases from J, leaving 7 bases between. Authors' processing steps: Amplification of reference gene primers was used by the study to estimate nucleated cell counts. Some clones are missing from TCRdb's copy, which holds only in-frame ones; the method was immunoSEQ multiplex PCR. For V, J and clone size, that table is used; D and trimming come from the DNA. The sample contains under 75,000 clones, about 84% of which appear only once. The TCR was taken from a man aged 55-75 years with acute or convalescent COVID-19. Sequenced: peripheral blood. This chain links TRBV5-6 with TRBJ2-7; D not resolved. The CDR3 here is CASSLERFYEQYF. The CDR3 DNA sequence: TGTGCCAGCAGCTTGGAACGGTTCTACGAGCAGTACTTC.